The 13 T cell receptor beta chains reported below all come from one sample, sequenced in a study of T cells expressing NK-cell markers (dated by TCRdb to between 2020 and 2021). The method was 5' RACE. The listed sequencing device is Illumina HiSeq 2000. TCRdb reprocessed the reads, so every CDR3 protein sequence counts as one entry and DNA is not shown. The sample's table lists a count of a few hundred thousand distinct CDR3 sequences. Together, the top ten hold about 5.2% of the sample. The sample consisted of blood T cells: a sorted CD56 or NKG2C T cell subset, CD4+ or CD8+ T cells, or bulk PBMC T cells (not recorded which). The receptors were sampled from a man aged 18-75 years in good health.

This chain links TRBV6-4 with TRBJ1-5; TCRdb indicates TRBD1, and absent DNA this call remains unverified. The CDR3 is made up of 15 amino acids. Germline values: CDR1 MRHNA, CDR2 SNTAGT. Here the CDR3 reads CASSDRDDSNQPQHF.

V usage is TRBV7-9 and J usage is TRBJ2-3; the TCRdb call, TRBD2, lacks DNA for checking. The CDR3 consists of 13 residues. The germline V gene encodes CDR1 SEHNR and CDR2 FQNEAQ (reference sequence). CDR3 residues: CASGPSASDTQYF.

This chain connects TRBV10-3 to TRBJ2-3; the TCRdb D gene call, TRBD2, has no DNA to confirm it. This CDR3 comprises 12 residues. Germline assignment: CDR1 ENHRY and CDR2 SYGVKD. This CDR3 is CAIGGPPDTQYF.

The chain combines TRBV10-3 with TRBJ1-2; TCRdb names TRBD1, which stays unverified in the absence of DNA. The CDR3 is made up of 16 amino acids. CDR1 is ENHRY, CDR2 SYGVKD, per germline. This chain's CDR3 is CAISDPRDRATYGYTF.

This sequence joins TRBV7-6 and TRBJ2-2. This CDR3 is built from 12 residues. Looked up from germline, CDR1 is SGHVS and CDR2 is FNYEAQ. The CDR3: CASSSQVGELFF.

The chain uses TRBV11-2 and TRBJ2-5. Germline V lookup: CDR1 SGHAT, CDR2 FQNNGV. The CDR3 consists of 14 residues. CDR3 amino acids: CASSFRVSGETQYF.

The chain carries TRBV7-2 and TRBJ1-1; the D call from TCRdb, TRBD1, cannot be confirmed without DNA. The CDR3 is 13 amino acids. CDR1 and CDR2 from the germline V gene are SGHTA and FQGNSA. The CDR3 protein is CASRGDRYTEAFF.

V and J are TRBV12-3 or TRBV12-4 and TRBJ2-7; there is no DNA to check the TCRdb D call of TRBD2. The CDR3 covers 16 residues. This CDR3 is CASSPPQRGASYEQYF.

Here the CDR3 reads CASSIGQGQRAEAFF. This chain links TRBV6-1 with TRBJ1-1; TCRdb's D gene call, TRBD1, goes unchecked for lack of DNA. Per germline, CDR1 MNHNS and CDR2 SASEGT. The CDR3 runs to 15 residues.

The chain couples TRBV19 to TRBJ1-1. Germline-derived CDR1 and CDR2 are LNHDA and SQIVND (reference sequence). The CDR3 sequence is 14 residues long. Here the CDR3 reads CASKWLGMNTEAFF.

The CDR3 region is CASSLSGQRGHF. The chain carries TRBV5-5 and TRBJ1-5; there is no DNA to check the TCRdb D call of TRBD1. The CDR3 contains 12 residues. Germline CDR1 and CDR2: SGHKS and YYEKEE (reference sequence).

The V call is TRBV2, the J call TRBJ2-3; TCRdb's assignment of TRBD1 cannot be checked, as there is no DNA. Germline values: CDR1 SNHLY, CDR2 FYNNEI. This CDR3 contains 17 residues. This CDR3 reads CASSEGLSGGIADTQYF.

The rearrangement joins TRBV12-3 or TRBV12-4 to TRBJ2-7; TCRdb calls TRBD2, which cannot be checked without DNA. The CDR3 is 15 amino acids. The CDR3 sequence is CASSEFSGTAYEQYF.